Below are 27 T cell receptor beta chains sequenced from a single sample in a study of response to subunit inactivated influenza vaccine. TCRdb re-called the RT-PCR reads through MiXCR, storing one row per CDR3 protein. This table holds about 620,000 distinct CDR3 sequences, about 10% found once. These data are also associated with another study on T cells expressing NK-cell markers. That report notes: TCR beta cDNA was made by 5'RACE template switching with UMIs.

The sample here was PBMCs from blood, taken on the day of vaccination. These receptors were taken from a man in his fifties or sixties who received an inactivated influenza vaccine.

The V gene is TRBV6-2 or TRBV6-3, the J gene TRBJ2-1; 9 bases are a match to TRBD2. J lost 5 bases, V lost 1 base, and 3 bases had no gene match. The germline V gene encodes CDR1 MNHEY and CDR2 SVGEGT. CDR3 length equals 15 residues. The CDR3 loop reads CASSYFSGSNNEQFF. CDR3 coding DNA: TGTGCCAGCAGTTACTTTAGCGGGAGCAACAATGAGCAGTTCTTC.

This chain links TRBV7-9 with TRBJ1-2, with D unresolved. The CDR3 runs 13 residues. From germline, CDR1 is SEHNR and CDR2 FQNEAQ (reference sequence). The ends were cut back, 5 bases at V and 8 bases at J, with 15 bases in the middle. CDR3 loop: CASSPTGSGGYTF. CDR3 DNA sequence: TGTGCCAGCAGCCCGACGGGTTCTGGAGGCTACACCTTC.

The chain has TRBV20-1 and TRBJ2-1; 12 nucleotides align to TRBD2. This CDR3 region has 14 residues. Germline V gene sequence: CDR1 DFQATT, CDR2 SNEGSKA (reference sequence). Trimming took 3 bases from V and 6 from J; bases not matched to a gene: 3. The CDR3 nucleotides read TGCAGTGCTAGTAGGACTAGCGGGATCAATGAGCAGTTCTTC. It encodes CSASRTSGINEQFF.

This clonotype was seen a few times. The rearrangement joins TRBV7-6 to TRBJ1-3; D unresolved. The V gene's germline CDR1 is SGHVS and CDR2 FNYEAQ. V dropped 2 bases and J dropped 0 bases, with 11 bases sitting between them. This CDR3 has 16 amino acids. The CDR3 sequence: CASSLNAGYSGNTIYF. The CDR3 nucleotides are TGTGCCAGCAGCTTAAACGCAGGATACTCTGGAAACACCATATATTTT. The full variable domain, its missing parts supplied by reference TRBV7-6 and TRBJ1-3, is GAGVSQSPRYKVTKRGQDVALRCDPISGHVSLYWYRQALGQGPEFLTYFNYEAQQDKSGLPNDRFSAERPEGSISTLTIQRTEQRDSAMYRCASSLNAGYSGNTIYFGEGSWLTVV.

This clonotype was observed a handful of times. CDR3 nucleotides: TGTGCCAGCAGCCGTCTACAGGGGACCGGGGAGCTGTTTTTT. Protein sequence: CASSRLQGTGELFF. This rearrangement joins TRBV5-5 to TRBJ2-2, with TRBD1 matching 7 bases. From germline, CDR1 is SGHKS and CDR2 YYEKEE (reference sequence). V trimming: 4 bases; J trimming: 5 bases; junction bases outside the gene matches: 5. The CDR3 has 14 amino acids.

The chain has TRBV12-3 or TRBV12-4 and TRBJ2-2; D call uncertain. V lost 5 bases, J lost 7 bases, and 11 bases lay in between. The CDR3 consists of 13 residues. This CDR3 is CASSIGQLGELFF. CDR3 in DNA: TGTGCCAGCAGTATAGGGCAGCTCGGGGAGCTGTTTTTT.

This clonotype was seen a few times. This rearrangement joins TRBV11-2 to TRBJ2-7; 7 nucleotides align to TRBD2. The CDR3 has 15 amino acids. From germline, CDR1 is SGHAT and CDR2 FQNNGV. The trim removed 1 base at V and 3 bases at J, leaving 6 bases unmatched. In DNA, the CDR3 is TGTGCCAGCAGCTTAGGAACTAGCGTATTCTACGAGCAGTACTTC. As protein: CASSLGTSVFYEQYF.

J is TRBJ2-7 and V is TRBV25-1; the D gene is possibly TRBD1 (6 bases). Germline V lookup: CDR1 MGHDK, CDR2 SYGVNS. The germline V and J ends were trimmed by 2 bases and 1 base, with 15 bases remaining between them. The CDR3 runs to 16 residues. The CDR3 region is CASSETLFRGSYEQYF. Here the CDR3 DNA reads TGTGCCAGCAGTGAAACTTTGTTTAGGGGGTCCTACGAGCAGTACTTC.

This rearrangement joins TRBV20-1 to TRBJ2-1, with TRBD2 matching over 11 bases. J gave up 4 bases and V 6 bases, and 8 bases lay outside the gene matches. This CDR3 comprises 15 residues. Germline CDR1 reads DFQATT; CDR2 reads SNEGSKA (reference sequence). The CDR3 DNA is TGCAGTGCCAAGTTAGCGGGGGGGCCTTACAATGAGCAGTTCTTC. Its translation: CSAKLAGGPYNEQFF.

This clonotype was counted between two and nine times. At one boundary the junction diverges from the germline segment, which might be a read error. V gene TRBV5-5 combines with J gene TRBJ2-3; the match to TRBD2 covers 11 bases. The CDR3 is 16 amino acids. Germline V lookup: CDR1 SGHKS, CDR2 YYEKEE (reference sequence). CDR3 DNA sequence: TGTGCCAGCAGATTGGAACTAGCGGGGGTCACAGATACGCAGTATTTT. Its translation: CASRLELAGVTDTQYF.

Only a few counts were recorded for this clonotype. V usage is TRBV5-1 and J usage is TRBJ2-5; D could derive from TRBD1 or TRBD2 (5 bases each). This CDR3 spans 14 amino acids. The V gene's germline CDR1 is SGHRS and CDR2 YFSETQ. V was clipped by 1 base and J by 4 bases, with 11 bases between them. CDR3 DNA sequence: TGCGCCAGCAGCTTGACTTATGGGGGAGAGACCCAGTACTTC. It is translated as CASSLTYGGETQYF.

In this sample, this clonotype turned up many times. In nucleotides, the CDR3 is TGTGCCAGCAGTTTTTCGACTATTTTGGGCCCTGGTCGCACAGATACGCAGTATTTT. This sequence encodes CASSFSTILGPGRTDTQYF. The chain has TRBV28 and TRBJ2-3, with D tentatively TRBD2 (5 bases). Deletions cut 3 bases from V and 1 base from J, with 23 bases between. Per the germline V gene, CDR1 is MDHEN and CDR2 is SYDVKM. The CDR3 has 19 residues.

The chain links TRBV11-1 to TRBJ2-1, with 9 bases fitting TRBD2. CDR3 length: 19 amino acids. CDR1 is SGHAT, CDR2 FQDESV, per germline (reference sequence). V gave up 6 bases and J gave up 0 bases; unmatched junction bases: 15. The DNA of the CDR3 is TGTGCCAGCAGTCCGCCTGCTTCCGTAGCGGGAGCCTCCTACAATGAGCAGTTCTTC. Encoded protein: CASSPPASVAGASYNEQFF. Looking up the rest from reference TRBV11-1 and TRBJ2-1 gives the full variable domain: EAEVAQSPRYKITEKSQAVAFWCDPISGHATLYWYRQILGQGPELLVQFQDESVVDDSQLPKDRFSAERLKGVDSTLKIQPAELGDSAMYLCASSPPASVAGASYNEQFFGPGTRLTVL.

This chain joins TRBV28 and TRBJ2-1, with TRBD1 matching 8 bases. The CDR3 spans 15 residues. Germline V gene data show CDR1 as MDHEN and CDR2 as SYDVKM. The junction had 9 bases not matched to a gene; V was cut back by 3 bases and J by 8 bases. The CDR3 loop is CASSFMTGAYDEQFF. In DNA form, the CDR3 reads TGTGCCAGCAGTTTTATGACAGGGGCATACGATGAGCAGTTCTTC.

There are a few counts of this clonotype. The rearrangement uses TRBV20-1 and TRBJ2-3, with 9 bases aligning to TRBD2. The CDR3 is 17 amino acids. The J segment lost 2 bases and the V segment lost 1 base, leaving 10 bases of the junction unmatched. The germline CDR1 and CDR2 sequences are DFQATT and SNEGSKA (reference sequence). The CDR3 spells CSARGDLSGGTTDTQYF. CDR3 nucleotides: TGCAGTGCTAGAGGCGATTTGAGCGGGGGGACCACAGATACGCAGTATTTT.

This clonotype was counted a few times. The V and J genes are TRBV5-1 and TRBJ2-2; tentatively, D is TRBD1 (5 bases). Germline assignment: CDR1 SGHRS and CDR2 YFSETQ. The CDR3 extends over 15 amino acids. The germline V and J ends were trimmed by 6 bases and 6 bases, with 18 bases remaining between them. The CDR3 is CASNLGHSNAGELFF. CDR3 in DNA: TGCGCCAGCAATTTAGGACACTCAAATGCCGGGGAGCTGTTTTTT. The full variable domain, completed using reference TRBV5-1 and TRBJ2-2, is KAGVTQTPRYLIKTRGQQVTLSCSPISGHRSVSWYQQTPGQGLQFLFEYFSETQRNKGNFPGRFSGRQFSNSRSEMNVSTLELGDSALYLCASNLGHSNAGELFFGEGSRLTVL.

This clonotype was counted between two and nine times. The chain recombines TRBV3-1 with TRBJ2-1, with 9 bases aligning to TRBD1. The CDR3 runs to 16 residues. With 3 bases clipped from V and 8 bases from J, the junction kept 11 bases outside the gene matches. Germline loops: CDR1 LGHDT, CDR2 YNNKEL (reference sequence). CDR3 coding DNA: TGTGCCAGCAGCCATATACCGGGACAGGGCAGGGATGAGCAGTTCTTC. Translated: CASSHIPGQGRDEQFF.

This chain links TRBV6-2 or TRBV6-3 with TRBJ2-7; 11 nucleotides align to TRBD2. This CDR3 is built from 18 residues. J gave up 3 bases and V 0 bases, and 10 bases lay outside the gene matches. The germline gives CDR1 MNHEY, CDR2 SVGEGT. The CDR3 sequence: CASSYSKRLAGWDYEQYF. The CDR3 region has the DNA TGTGCCAGCAGTTACTCAAAACGACTAGCGGGATGGGACTACGAGCAGTACTTC.

This clonotype was counted only a few times. The chain combines TRBV18 with TRBJ2-3; D is uncertain. CDR3 length: 15 residues. Trimming cost V 1 base and J 2 bases, with 10 bases left between them. Looked up from germline, CDR1 is KGHSH and CDR2 is LQKENI. As DNA, the CDR3 is TGTGCCAGCTCACCACAGGGTGTGGTCACAGATACGCAGTATTTT. Its translation is CASSPQGVVTDTQYF.

The rearrangement joins TRBV5-1 to TRBJ1-6, with a possible D match to TRBD1 (6 bases). CDR1 and CDR2 (germline): SGHRS, YFSETQ. Trimming removed 3 bases from V and 7 bases from J, with 8 bases in between. This CDR3 comprises 13 residues. In nucleotides, the CDR3 is TGCGCCAGCAGCTACGGACAGAATTCACCCCTCCACTTT. This encodes CASSYGQNSPLHF.

This clonotype has only a few counts. This chain connects TRBV20-1 to TRBJ1-2; weak D call: TRBD1 (6 bases). CDR3 length: 15 residues. The germline V and J ends were trimmed by 1 base and 4 bases, with 16 bases remaining between them. Germline loops: CDR1 DFQATT, CDR2 SNEGSKA (reference sequence). The DNA for the CDR3 is TGCAGTGCTAGAGCGTCGGGGGCTAAAGGCTATGGCTACACCTTC. It specifies CSARASGAKGYGYTF.

The sample holds many counts of this clonotype. The chain couples TRBV12-3 or TRBV12-4 to TRBJ2-5; D perhaps matches TRBD1 (7 bases). The ends were cut back, 3 bases at V and 2 bases at J, with 10 bases in the middle. The CDR3 loop spans 14 amino acids. Here the CDR3 reads CASSLRDRQETQYF. CDR3 sequence (DNA): TGTGCCAGCAGTTTGCGGGACAGACAAGAGACCCAGTACTTC.

The chain carries TRBV20-1 and TRBJ1-2; D not resolved. The germline V and J ends were trimmed by 5 bases and 0 bases, with 16 bases remaining between them. In germline, CDR1 is DFQATT, CDR2 SNEGSKA (reference sequence). The CDR3 is 15 amino acids. Written as DNA, the CDR3 is TGCAGTGCTGCCCCGGCGATGAGACCTAACTATGGCTACACCTTC. It yields the protein CSAAPAMRPNYGYTF.

The table lists this clonotype with a few counts. The chain combines TRBV7-9 with TRBJ2-4; D possibly matches TRBD1 or TRBD2 (6 bases each). CDR1 and CDR2 (germline): SEHNR, FQNEAQ (reference sequence). V was shortened by 5 bases and J by 8 bases, with 13 bases between the two germline ends. The CDR3 sequence is 13 residues long. CDR3 residues: CASSGLQGDIQYF. The CDR3 bases are TGTGCCAGCAGCGGACTACAGGGAGACATTCAGTACTTC.

This clonotype was detected only a few times. The chain links TRBV7-9 to TRBJ2-5; 8 positions match TRBD1. Germline V gene sequence: CDR1 SEHNR, CDR2 FQNEAQ (reference sequence). The CDR3 runs 15 residues. V gave up 2 bases and J gave up 2 bases; unmatched junction bases: 4. The CDR3 coding sequence is TGTGCCAGCAGCTTACTTAGACAGGGGCAAGAGACCCAGTACTTC. Amino acids: CASSLLRQGQETQYF. Combining the CDR3 with reference TRBV7-9 and TRBJ2-5 gives the whole variable domain DTGVSQNPRHKITKRGQNVTFRCDPISEHNRLYWYRQTLGQGPEFLTYFQNEAQLEKSRLLSDRFSAERPKGSFSTLEIQRTEQGDSAMYLCASSLLRQGQETQYFGPGTRLLVL.

The chain uses TRBV5-1 and TRBJ2-5; 7 nucleotides match TRBD1. The CDR3 length is 15 residues. The junction had 6 bases not matched to a gene; V was cut back by 0 bases and J by 4 bases. Germline CDR1 and CDR2: SGHRS and YFSETQ. The CDR3 coding sequence is TGCGCCAGCAGCTTGGCTGACAGGGTTGGAGAGACCCAGTACTTC. Translating it yields CASSLADRVGETQYF.

This clonotype was seen a handful of times. The gene calls are TRBV9 and TRBJ2-2; possible D gene TRBD2, 6 bases. The germline V gene has CDR1 SGDLS and CDR2 YYNGEE. The CDR3 totals 15 residues. V was cut by 1 base and J by 3 bases, with 10 bases left in between. In nucleotides, the CDR3 is TGTGCCAGCAGCGTACGGGGGAGTGACACCGGGGAGCTGTTTTTT. Protein: CASSVRGSDTGELFF.